The clone carrying this T cell receptor (beta chain) was observed at least ten times. The target antigen is unknown. Investigators excluded patients with uncontrolled infection, other autoimmune disease, pregnancy or lactation. Ahead of any ophthalmopathy symptoms, the blood sample was obtained at the first diagnosis of hyperthyroidism. The data derive from a study of T cells in Graves' hyperthyroidism and ophthalmopathy. It was RNA transcripts that yielded the amplified TCR beta CDR3 regions. A set of HTBI primers served as the primers for a first-round RT-PCR of the TCR CDR3. In TCRdb, the multiplex PCR reads were re-called with MiXCR into one record per CDR3 protein. The sample yields under 300,000 distinct CDR3 sequences, less than 15% seen once. The germline V gene has CDR1 MDHEN and CDR2 SYDVKM. The CDR3 is made up of 12 amino acids. Trimming pared 5 bases from V and 0 bases from J, leaving 5 bases between.

Findings of the study overall: Also found in blood were most expanded thyroid clonotypes above 0.001.

This rearrangement joins TRBV28 to TRBJ2-7, with D possibly matching TRBD2 (5 bases). The sequence derives from a middle-aged woman with Graves' hyperthyroidism that later progressed to Graves' ophthalmopathy. The sequenced sample was blood. The CDR3 region has the DNA TGTGCCAGCAGTACTAGCTCCTACGAGCAGTACTTC. The encoded protein is CASSTSSYEQYF.